The T cell receptor beta chain under discussion was sequenced for a study of shared clonotypes between healthy human individuals. The wider study: The cohort comprised a couple of women and a few men. Their ages spanned 18 to 49 years. Study-level findings and limits: What naive subsets generally showed was a larger estimated richness than memory subsets showed.

Generated by immunoSEQ multiplex PCR, the TCRdb table keeps only in-frame clones and is missing some. Among over a million clones listed, approximately 97% were seen once. From germline, CDR1 is SGHNT and CDR2 YENEEA. The CDR3 is 17 amino acids. The germline V and J ends were trimmed by 0 bases and 1 base, with 12 bases remaining between them. Points on this clone: As yet, its antigen is unknown.

Caucasian adults living in Nashville, Tennessee, provided all samples. The TCR sequence derives from a man under 40 in good health. Sample: naive CD4+ T cells sorted from blood. Subset denoted: CD45RA+ positively selected. The V call is TRBV11-3, the J call TRBJ2-2, with a possible D match to TRBD2 (6 bases). The CDR3 coding sequence is TGTGCCAGCAGCTTAGATAAAATGGGAGGGAACACCGGGGAGCTGTTTTTT. This encodes CASSLDKMGGNTGELFF.